This TCR beta chain was sequenced in a study of T cell responses to AZD1222 COVID-19 vaccine listed by TCRdb under 2021. Describing the broader study: AZD1222 recipients given second doses at about 4 weeks or at about 12 weeks were pooled, since spike-specific TCR depth and breadth were not found to differ between the two schedules. TCR sequencing was performed for 230 to 250 trial participants, of whom about 200 were given two doses of AZD1222 and around 25 were given two doses of MenACWY control vaccine. Enrollment into the trials was organized by age into subgroups of 18-55, 56-69 and 70-plus years, and those subgroups contained around 150, 28 and 57 TCR-sequenced participants, respectively.

The time point label here, explained by the study, means: baseline before first vaccination. Samples from vaccinated people were obtained from the UK trials COV001 and COV002, which included a single-blind randomized controlled phase 2/3 trial of AZD1222 (ChAdOx1 nCoV-19) in healthy adults. For TCRbeta chain sequencing, PBMC samples from trial participants were taken at day 0 and at day 28 after the second dose. General study outcomes and caveats: Because no samples from the day 14 peak response were available, repertoires could be characterized only after the peak T cell response. Epitopes outside the regions mutated in the B.1.351 and B.1.1.7 variants were reportedly recognized by nearly half of the unique spike-specific TCRs. The vaccine-associated CD4 TCRs covered the entire spike protein, and the dominant responses fell in regions 160-218 and 743-854. A significant rise in spike-specific TCR breadth and depth was observed after two AZD1222 doses relative to day 0 and relative to MenACWY recipients. Participants were mostly white British and included more females than males, and it was suggested by the authors that clonal diversity may have been underestimated. The 56-69-year group was small, and its depth increase did not reach significance, likely because of low power. Conclusions about previously exposed vaccinees are limited, since just five to seven AZD1222 recipients were seropositive for SARS-CoV-2 at baseline.

The CDR3, from cysteine to phenylalanine, totals 16 residues. Here the CDR3 DNA is all that survives: 48 bases in frame from base 1. V and J are trimmed by 4 bases and 5 bases, and the gene matches miss 14 bases of the junction. The germline V gene gives CDR1 as SGHRS and CDR2 as YFSETQ. The CDR3 regions of human TCRbeta chains were analyzed by immunosequencing. The authors' analysis ran thus. Repertoire TCRs were matched against a reference library of SARS-CoV-2-specific TCRs generated with the MIRA antigen-specificity platform. Breadth was defined as the fraction of unique TCRs that were SARS-CoV-2-associated, and depth was defined as the fraction of total T cells that were SARS-CoV-2-associated. Using the MIRA data, each spike-specific TCR was assigned both to the spike region to which the TCR was reactive and to a CD4 or CD8 class. Log10-transformed breadth and depth values were compared by one-way ANOVA with Sidak's multiple comparisons tests. This is the immuneACCESS table as TCRdb keeps it, with only in-frame sequences that have V and J called. A part of the clones is gone; compared with another copy, unresolved V genes explain less than half, and the rest is unexplained. V and J calls and clone size follow that table, whereas D and trimming were derived from the DNA. The sample yields 100,000 to 120,000 clones; 80% to 95% were counted once. Roughly 7.8% of the sample is taken by the ten largest.

On this clone itself: Its specific antigen is unknown. Base qualities are not provided; no much larger clone lies one nucleotide away.

The TCR was taken from an adult in good health. The material was peripheral blood, obtained on day 0 of AZD1222 vaccination. The chain links TRBV5-1 with TRBJ1-1; 7 junctional bases match TRBD1. For the CDR3, the sequence is CASSQAPSGGRTEAFF. The base sequence is TGCGCCAGCAGCCAGGCCCCATCAGGGGGGAGAACTGAAGCTTTCTTT. The CDR3, completed at both ends by the reference TRBV5-1 and TRBJ1-1 genes, gives the full variable domain KAGVTQTPRYLIKTRGQQVTLSCSPISGHRSVSWYQQTPGQGLQFLFEYFSETQRNKGNFPGRFSGRQFSNSRSEMNVSTLELGDSALYLCASSQAPSGGRTEAFFGQGTRLTVV.